The rows below give T cell receptor beta chains drawn from one sample of a study of sequential checkpoint blockade in melanoma. Sequenced by immunoSEQ multiplex PCR; TCRdb stores in-frame clones only, minus some. The table lists some 30,000 clones, approximately 81% of them singletons. This sample comprised CD8+ T cells sorted from blood (inferred from file names), obtained from a patient given nivolumab and ipilimumab in sequence. Receptor source: a human donor with melanoma. The CDR3 runs from the conserved cysteine through the conserved F or W. A D gene is named only where the DNA matches it firmly. Not every row has a clone size; where given, it reads once, few, many or a size class.

j_gene,abundance,d_gene,v_gene,CDR3aa,CDR3nt
TRBJ1-3,.,.,TRBV6-5,CASSYSWTAAGNTIYF,TGTGCCAGCAGTTACTCCTGGACAGCTGCTGGAAACACCATATATTTT
TRBJ2-5,.,.,TRBV15,CATSSARGYTRQETQYF,TGTGCCACCAGCAGCGCAAGGGGCTACACTCGTCAAGAGACCCAGTACTTC
TRBJ1-1,.,.,TRBV7-9,CASSIPGMRTEAFF,TGTGCCAGCAGCATACCCGGGATGCGCACTGAAGCTTTCTTT
TRBJ2-7,.,.,TRBV27,CASSLSRLHYEQYF,TGTGCCAGCAGTTTATCCAGGTTACACTACGAGCAGTACTTC
TRBJ2-7,.,.,TRBV30,CAWSVASSEEQYF,TGTGCCTGGAGTGTTGCCTCCTCGGAGGAGCAGTACTTC
TRBJ1-2,.,TRBD1,TRBV27,CASSLTGGGYYGYTF,TGTGCCAGCAGTTTAACAGGGGGCGGGTACTATGGCTACACCTTC
TRBJ1-5,few,.,TRBV7-9,CASSLANRALNQPQHF,TGTGCCAGCAGCTTAGCTAACAGGGCTCTCAATCAGCCCCAGCATTTT
TRBJ1-2,.,.,TRBV6-5,CASSYGGRGYTF,TGTGCCAGCAGTTACGGCGGAAGGGGCTACACCTTC
TRBJ2-7,medium-sized,.,TRBV7-2,CASSLVARGYSYEQYF,TGTGCCAGCAGCTTAGTAGCGCGGGGCTACTCCTACGAGCAGTACTTC
TRBJ1-2,.,.,TRBV4-1,CASSQDVGAIGGYTF,TGCGCCAGCAGCCAAGATGTGGGCGCAATAGGTGGCTACACCTTC
TRBJ1-5,.,.,TRBV7-2,CASSPWTVYNQPQHF,TGTGCCAGCAGCCCCTGGACAGTTTACAATCAGCCCCAGCATTTT
TRBJ2-7,.,TRBD2,TRBV29-1,CSVEGGSLYEQYF,TGCAGCGTTGAGGGCGGGAGCCTCTACGAGCAGTACTTC
TRBJ2-3,.,.,TRBV10-1,CASSLDGQDTQYF,TGCGCCAGCAGTTTGGACGGACAGGATACGCAGTATTTT
TRBJ1-5,.,TRBD1,TRBV7-6,CASSAEPGQAQPQHF,TGTGCCAGCAGCGCGGAACCGGGACAGGCACAGCCCCAGCATTTT
TRBJ2-7,.,.,TRBV13,CASSLFTRGDEQYF,TGTGCCAGCAGCTTATTTACTAGAGGCGACGAGCAGTACTTC
TRBJ1-6,.,.,TRBV30,CAWSVSVRGNSPLHF,TGTGCCTGGAGTGTTAGTGTAAGGGGCAATTCACCCCTCCACTTT
TRBJ2-7,.,.,TRBV9,CASSVGVTYEQYF,TGTGCCAGCAGCGTAGGAGTAACCTACGAGCAGTACTTC
TRBJ1-5,.,.,TRBV9,CASSPGRESPQHF,TGTGCCAGCAGCCCCGGCAGGGAATCGCCCCAGCATTTT
TRBJ1-1,.,.,TRBV5-1,CASSFELSNTEAFF,TGCGCCAGCAGCTTTGAACTGTCGAACACTGAAGCTTTCTTT
TRBJ1-1,once,.,TRBV19,CASSIQGGLTEAFF,TGTGCCAGTAGTATACAGGGAGGTCTCACTGAAGCTTTCTTT
TRBJ2-1,.,TRBD2,TRBV5-1,CASSLAGGLAGASYNEQFF,TGCGCCAGCAGCTTGGCCGGCGGGCTAGCGGGAGCCTCCTACAATGAGCAGTTCTTC
TRBJ2-1,medium-sized,.,TRBV30,CAWTKPEWSSYNEQFF,TGTGCCTGGACTAAACCCGAGTGGAGCTCCTACAATGAGCAGTTCTTC
TRBJ2-5,.,TRBD2,TRBV6-5,CASSYGLAGVGETQYF,TGTGCCAGCAGTTACGGACTAGCGGGAGTCGGGGAGACCCAGTACTTC
TRBJ2-5,.,.,TRBV5-1,CASSYHGSQETQYF,TGCGCCAGCAGCTACCACGGTTCCCAAGAGACCCAGTACTTC
TRBJ2-5,.,.,TRBV18,CASSPAQISPYQETQYF,TGTGCCAGCTCACCGGCCCAGATCTCACCCTACCAAGAGACCCAGTACTTC
TRBJ2-7,.,TRBD2,TRBV27,CASILTGPVEGLAEREYF,TGTGCCAGCATACTTACAGGGCCGGTGGAGGGACTAGCGGAGAGGGAGTACTTC
TRBJ1-4,.,TRBD1,TRBV7-8,CASSPQGVTNEKLFF,TGTGCCAGCAGCCCACAGGGGGTAACTAATGAAAAACTGTTTTTT
TRBJ1-3,few,.,TRBV5-8,CASSFGGTGNTIYF,TGTGCCAGCAGCTTTGGGGGCACTGGAAACACCATATATTTT
TRBJ2-5,.,TRBD1,TRBV5-4,CASSIRGQETQYF,TGTGCCAGCAGCATCAGGGGGCAAGAGACCCAGTACTTC
TRBJ2-5,.,.,TRBV9,CASSVNGRQQETQYF,TGTGCCAGCAGCGTGAACGGCAGACAGCAAGAGACCCAGTACTTC
TRBJ1-1,.,.,TRBV9,CASSTRGGGVSMNTEAFF,TGTGCCAGCAGCACTCGAGGCGGGGGCGTATCCATGAACACTGAAGCTTTCTTT
TRBJ2-4,.,.,TRBV5-1,CASSLGKQSTPKNIQYF,TGCGCCAGCAGCTTGGGGAAACAGAGTACGCCCAAAAACATTCAGTACTTC
TRBJ2-2,.,TRBD2,TRBV9,CASSVVAGGRTGELFF,TGTGCCAGCAGCGTAGTAGCGGGAGGACGCACCGGGGAGCTGTTTTTT
TRBJ2-7,.,.,TRBV7-8,CASSFDGRDTSEYF,TGTGCCAGCAGCTTCGACGGTCGCGACACTTCGGAGTACTTC
TRBJ2-3,.,TRBD2,TRBV5-1,CASSLASGRGDTQYF,TGCGCCAGCAGCTTGGCTAGCGGGAGAGGGGATACGCAGTATTTT
TRBJ2-7,.,.,TRBV5-1,CASSFSQAPYEQYF,TGCGCCAGCAGCTTTAGCCAAGCCCCTTACGAGCAGTACTTC
TRBJ2-2,.,.,TRBV9,CASQTQGNTGELFF,TGTGCCAGCCAAACACAGGGTAACACCGGGGAGCTGTTTTTT
TRBJ2-7,.,TRBD2,TRBV6-6,CASIRLAGGNYEQYF,TGTGCCAGCATAAGGCTAGCGGGAGGGAACTACGAGCAGTACTTC